This T cell receptor (beta chain) was recovered during a study of T-cell reconstitution after alpha-beta-depleted transplantation in children. V lost 7 bases and J 6 bases, leaving 26 bases between the germline ends. The CDR3 runs 17 residues. From germline, CDR1 is SGHNT and CDR2 YYREEE (reference sequence). This clonotype was seen more than once but under ten times. TCRbeta library preparation incorporated unique molecular identifiers. TCRdb called the PCR reads again in MiXCR, with one record for every CDR3 protein. The sample shows about 340,000 distinct CDR3 sequences, 10% to 15% of them seen only once.

The material was PBMCs, obtained from the stem cell graft. This chain connects TRBV5-4 to TRBJ2-4, with D maybe TRBD1 (8 bases). The origin of this receptor is a human donor who donated a stem cell graft to a child with Fanconi anemia. The CDR3 DNA follows: TGTGCCAGCTCGGGAGGACAGGGATTACTGCGCGGAAACATTCAGTACTTC. Translation gives CASSGGQGLLRGNIQYF.